The clone carrying this TCR beta chain was seen just once. Its target is not known. Germline assignment: CDR1 MNHEY and CDR2 SMNVEV (reference sequence). The CDR3 contains 15 residues. V trimming: 8 bases; J trimming: 4 bases; junction bases outside the gene matches: 10. A TCRbeta library incorporating unique molecular identifiers was prepared. TCRdb re-derived calls from the PCR reads in MiXCR, one entry per CDR3 protein. This repertoire shows about 980,000 distinct CDR3 sequences, 25% to 30% found once; its top ten account for 28%. These data come from a study of T-cell reconstitution after alpha-beta-depleted transplantation in children. Study-wide points: Reportedly, alpha-beta T cells present about two months post-transplant originated from several hundred expanded clones of graft origin. Newly produced T cells mostly provided counts and TCRbeta diversity after one year, as hyperexpanded clones declined. Some patients' high day-60 TCRbeta diversity was attributed to recipient cells surviving conditioning.

The genes are TRBV27 and TRBJ1-4, with 7 bases that match TRBD1. This sequence originates from a boy in the first two years of life who had a stem cell transplant for SCID, so the T cells may come from the graft donor. The starting material was PBMCs, mostly from graft donor cells, obtained 360 days after TCRalphabeta/CD19-depleted stem cell transplant. This CDR3 reads CASSTGPPDNEKLFF. The CDR3 DNA follows: TGTGCCAGCTCGACAGGGCCTCCGGATAATGAAAAACTGTTTTTT.